This T cell receptor (beta chain) derives from a study of T cells after yellow fever vaccination (dated by TCRdb to the late 2010s). For the study in its entirety: The SMART-Seq v4 Ultra Low Input RNA kit was used to prepare libraries from fractions with low cell numbers. To track T-cell clones before and after primary and booster YFV17D yellow fever vaccination, bulk TCR alpha and beta repertoires were sequenced longitudinally. Two healthy male donors made up the cohort, one aged 18 to 30 years and the other aged 30 to 40 years. Blood was drawn at multiple timepoints before and after primary and secondary immunization, with bulk PBMC replicates and cell subsets isolated.

CDR1 and CDR2, per the germline V gene, are SGHRS and YFSETQ. The CDR3 runs 15 residues from the cysteine to the phenylalanine. Of all the DNA, just the CDR3 is kept, 45 bases in frame from base 1. Compared with germline, V lacks 2 bases and J lacks 2 bases; bases without a gene match: 5. Comments on this clonotype: The antigen this receptor binds is unknown. No base quality information exists; no much larger clone differs at one position.

The sample's treatment or condition, from its label and the paper: live attenuated yellow fever vaccine strain. PBMCs were isolated from peripheral blood using a standard Ficoll-Paque protocol. Dynabeads CD4 and CD8 positive selection kits were used to isolate the CD4 and CD8 T-cell fractions. RNA was extracted with TriZol from bulk PBMCs, CD4 and CD8 fractions, and dextramer-positive and dextramer-negative fractions. What the study reported, not specific to this receptor: A small fraction of clonotypes showed up in both the CD4 and CD8 compartments, probably as a result of convergent recombination. The secondary T-cell response was weaker than the primary response but faster, peaking on day 5 instead of day 15. FACS-sorted repertoires could contain abundant contaminating clonotypes from the bulk population, so computational filtering was required. Most clones expanded after primary vaccination (almost 97% of CD4 and roughly 91% of CD8) were re-detected after the booster, suggesting that broad memory maintenance occurred. Because the study included only a couple of donors, the extent to which the findings can be generalized is limited.

Synthesis of TCR cDNA relied on 5'RACE template switching, a step that introduced a universal primer site along with unique molecular identifiers. Priming for cDNA synthesis came from both the TCR alpha and TCR beta constant segments. Two PCR steps were used to amplify libraries, with sample barcodes and sequencing adapters being added in the second step. Sequencing of libraries was done on Illumina HiSeq 2500 (2x100 bp) or NovaSeq (2x150 bp). Regarding the original processing steps: MIGEC handled demultiplexing of reads and collapsing into UMI consensus sequences, while MiXCR performed V(D)J alignment. Vaccine-responding clonotypes were identified with edgeR using replicate PBMC samples, with FDR below 0.01 and a log2 fold change above 5 up to day 15 being required. Bulk clonotypes were assigned CD4 or CD8 identity according to which sequenced CD4 or CD8 repertoire held them at higher abundance. Using fastp at Q25 and MiXCR, TCRdb reprocessed the public reads and kept productive beta chains. Every distinct CDR3 protein forms one entry, paired with its most common genes and DNA. TCRdb, not the original authors, processed these V and J calls. The sample data list roughly 240,000 distinct CDR3 sequences, and about 7% of these were observed just once. Clones ranked in the top ten supply about 1% of the sample.

This chain joins TRBV5-1 to TRBJ2-5; 8 of the junction bases match TRBD2. The TCR was taken from a man aged 30-40 years who received the YFV17D yellow fever vaccine. This specimen consisted of CD4+ T cells sorted from PBMCs, obtained on the day of the yellow fever booster vaccination. The CDR3 has the sequence CASSFTTSAQETQYF. The sequence in DNA is TGCGCCAGCAGCTTTACGACTAGCGCACAAGAGACCCAGTACTTC. Reference TRBV5-1 and TRBJ2-5 genes cover what lies past the CDR3, so the full variable domain is KAGVTQTPRYLIKTRGQQVTLSCSPISGHRSVSWYQQTPGQGLQFLFEYFSETQRNKGNFPGRFSGRQFSNSRSEMNVSTLELGDSALYLCASSFTTSAQETQYFGPGTRLLVL.